The rows below give T cell receptor beta chains drawn from one sample of a study of T-cell memory formation after mild COVID-19. TCRdb ran MiXCR on the 5' RACE reads and lists one entry per CDR3 protein. The sample yields around 340,000 distinct CDR3 sequences, approximately 15% seen once. Sequencing was done on a sample of PBMCs or a T cell subset sorted from them (not recorded which). The receptor source for this set is a man between 18 and 35 years old who had mild COVID-19 (a few samples of this study predate the infection). Cell type and time point are not known. The conserved cysteine and the conserved F or W are not part of the CDR3 here. Size tells how often a clone was seen (once, few, many) or the class of an expanded clone, and some rows leave it out.

v_gene: TRBV20-1
abundance: .
j_gene: TRBJ1-2
CDR3aa: SASRWGTGDYGYT

v_gene: TRBV9
abundance: few
j_gene: TRBJ2-3
CDR3aa: ASSVAAGGDTQY

v_gene: TRBV7-8
abundance: few
j_gene: TRBJ2-1
CDR3aa: ASSSGRREQF

v_gene: TRBV20-1
abundance: .
j_gene: TRBJ2-1
CDR3aa: SATKGSGGSHNEQF

v_gene: TRBV7-6
abundance: few
j_gene: TRBJ1-3
CDR3aa: ASRPTRTGISGNTIY

v_gene: TRBV4-3
abundance: many
j_gene: TRBJ2-3
CDR3aa: ASSPRFPSVGDTQY

v_gene: TRBV6-4
abundance: few
j_gene: TRBJ2-2
CDR3aa: ASSKSDGHTGELF

v_gene: TRBV7-2
abundance: many
j_gene: TRBJ2-1
CDR3aa: ASSLAPLEGNEQF

v_gene: TRBV28
abundance: .
j_gene: TRBJ2-5
CDR3aa: ASRYGGRQETQY

v_gene: TRBV9
abundance: .
j_gene: TRBJ2-1
CDR3aa: ASSMTGRTTGYNEQF

v_gene: TRBV29-1
abundance: .
j_gene: TRBJ2-7
CDR3aa: SVEDTGYYEQY

v_gene: TRBV3-1
abundance: many
j_gene: TRBJ1-1
CDR3aa: ASSQGVFGNTEAF

v_gene: TRBV28
abundance: .
j_gene: TRBJ1-2
CDR3aa: AGSVGGGYGYT

v_gene: TRBV7-2
abundance: .
j_gene: TRBJ2-5
CDR3aa: ASSSRARVETQY

v_gene: TRBV3-1
abundance: few
j_gene: TRBJ2-3
CDR3aa: ASSQASWGGNTQY

v_gene: TRBV5-1
abundance: few
j_gene: TRBJ2-3
CDR3aa: ASSLFQGSTDTQY

v_gene: TRBV12-3/TRBV12-4
abundance: .
j_gene: TRBJ1-1
CDR3aa: ASRRQVEAF

v_gene: TRBV7-2
abundance: many
j_gene: TRBJ2-3
CDR3aa: ASSLVVRRGDTQY

v_gene: TRBV5-6
abundance: few
j_gene: TRBJ2-3
CDR3aa: ASSLAGGTGGFDTQY

v_gene: TRBV6-1
abundance: .
j_gene: TRBJ2-1
CDR3aa: ASSEASGLGGR